The next 5 T cell receptor beta chains were all read from a single sample in a study of Ad26.COV2.S vaccination and SARS-CoV-2 variants. Using immunoSEQ multiplex PCR, the repertoire was profiled, and TCRdb retains in-frame clones only, with some absent. The table has 350,000 to 500,000 clones, less than 95% seen once. Treatment in this sample: some 19 received Ad26.COV2.S at low or high dose, single or two shots; roughly five received placebo; per-sample allocation not given. Sampling was performed 63 days after the first vaccine or placebo injection. Source: peripheral blood, taken in a trial of Ad26.COV2.S vaccine versus placebo. Receptor source: a person between 18 and 65 years old who received the Ad26.COV2.S COVID-19 vaccine or a placebo.

The chain links TRBV24-1 to TRBJ2-1; TRBD2 agrees at 9 bases. This CDR3 spans 18 amino acids. V shed 6 bases, J shed 0 bases, and the junction held 11 bases outside the gene matches. CDR1 is KGHDR, CDR2 SFDVKD, per germline. CDR3 sequence (DNA): TGTGCCACCAGTCTAACTAGCGGGCTAACGGGCTCCTACAATGAGCAGTTCTTC. Translating gives CATSLTSGLTGSYNEQFF.

V and J are TRBV4-3 and TRBJ2-7; D uncertain. V was cut by 3 bases and J by 0 bases, with 9 bases left in between. Per the germline V gene, CDR1 is LGHNA and CDR2 is YSLEER. The CDR3 contains 14 residues. The CDR3 here is CASSQGGPSYEQYF. The DNA for the CDR3 is TGCGCCAGCAGCCAGGGCGGTCCCTCCTACGAGCAGTACTTC.

With regard to this clone: Different DNA sequences within this sample yield the same CDR3. This sequence joins TRBV27 and TRBJ2-7, with D unresolved. The CDR3 loop spans 14 amino acids. The germline gives CDR1 MNHEY, CDR2 SMNVEV (reference sequence). The V and J ends lost 2 bases and 0 bases respectively, with 8 bases between them. DNA of the CDR3: TGTGCCAGCAGTTTAAGCAGGAGCTCCTACGAGCAGTACTTC. Translated: CASSLSRSSYEQYF.

This CDR3 is CSASLQGAITAGQPQHF. CDR3 DNA sequence: TGCAGTGCTAGTCTTCAGGGGGCGATTACAGCGGGTCAGCCCCAGCATTTT. V usage is TRBV20-1 and J usage is TRBJ1-5, with 8 bases matching TRBD1. The junction had 16 bases not matched to a gene; V was cut back by 3 bases and J by 6 bases. Germline assignment: CDR1 DFQATT and CDR2 SNEGSKA (reference sequence). This CDR3 has 17 amino acids.

This clone was picked up a small number of times. The chain combines TRBV7-9 with TRBJ2-2; 7 positions agree with TRBD2. From germline, CDR1 is SEHNR and CDR2 FQNEAQ (reference sequence). Losses at the gene ends were 5 bases for V and 0 bases for J; bases not matched to a gene: 6. The CDR3 is 16 residues long. The CDR3 loop is CASSGGRLSNTGELFF. The CDR3 region has the DNA TGTGCCAGCAGCGGCGGGAGATTGTCGAACACCGGGGAGCTGTTTTTT.